Listed below are T cell receptor beta chains from one sample, sequenced in a study of blood T cell repertoires in COVID-19. Data came from immunoSEQ multiplex PCR; TCRdb stores just in-frame clones and leaves some out. This table holds about 200,000 clones, around 83% found once. The sequenced material came from peripheral blood. The receptor set was obtained from a woman in her forties or fifties with COVID-19, enrolled during active disease. Both conserved end residues are part of each CDR3. D genes are given only for firm matches. Expanded clones get a size class; other rows say once, few or many, or leave the size out.

V	size	D	J	length	DNA	CDR3
TRBV18	NA	NA	TRBJ2-5	17	TGTGCCAGCTTCCCGTCCCGCCTAAATACAGAAAAAGAGACCCAGTACTTC	CASFPSRLNTEKETQYF
TRBV11-2	NA	TRBD1	TRBJ2-4	16	TGTGCCAGCAGCTTACTGGGCAGGGGGCGTGAGAACATTCAGTACTTC	CASSLLGRGRENIQYF
TRBV30	NA	TRBD1	TRBJ1-5	14	TGTGCCTGGAACGGACAGGGTCCCAATCAGCCCCAGCATTTT	CAWNGQGPNQPQHF
TRBV30	NA	NA	TRBJ1-2	13	TGTGCCTGGAGGCCCCAAGGGGGCTATGGCTACACCTTC	CAWRPQGGYGYTF
TRBV27	NA	NA	TRBJ2-7	14	TGTGCCAGCAGTTTTAGGCAGGGGATGGACGAGCAGTACTTC	CASSFRQGMDEQYF
TRBV19	NA	NA	TRBJ2-6	17	TGTGCCAGTGGGGGGGGCAGACACCTCTCTGGGGCCAACGTCCTGACTTTC	CASGGGRHLSGANVLTF
TRBV5-4	few	NA	TRBJ1-1	14	TGTGCCAGCAGCTTGCCCACAGGGAACACTGAAGCTTTCTTT	CASSLPTGNTEAFF
TRBV4-1	once	TRBD2	TRBJ2-3	11	TGCGCCAGCAGCCAAGGGGAGGGTCGGGATTTT	CASSQGEGRDF
TRBV27	once	TRBD2	TRBJ2-1	14	TGTGCCAGCAACCAGCGGGGGCTATACAATGAGCAGTTCTTC	CASNQRGLYNEQFF
TRBV9	NA	NA	TRBJ2-2	15	TGTGCCAGCAGCGTTAGCTGGGGTGGGAGCGGGGAGCTGTTTTTT	CASSVSWGGSGELFF
TRBV11-2	NA	TRBD1	TRBJ1-1	15	TGTGCCAGCAGCCCCCCGGGACAGGGATTAACTGAAGCTTTCTTT	CASSPPGQGLTEAFF
TRBV28	NA	NA	TRBJ1-5	12	TGTGCCATACAGGGTAGGAGGCAGCCCCAGCATTTT	CAIQGRRQPQHF
TRBV4-3	NA	NA	TRBJ1-2	16	TGCGCCAGCAGCCAAGGGCTCCGGGGAGTTCCCTATGGCTACACCTTC	CASSQGLRGVPYGYTF
TRBV19	NA	NA	TRBJ2-1	16	TGTGCCAGTAGTATAAATCCTCCAGGGGCCTACAATGAGCAGTTCTTC	CASSINPPGAYNEQFF
TRBV6-5	NA	NA	TRBJ2-2	14	TGTGCCAGCGGCGCGCGGGGGAACACCGGGGAGCTGTTTTTT	CASGARGNTGELFF
TRBV3-1/TRBV3-2	NA	TRBD1	TRBJ1-1	17	TGTGCCAGCAGCGGACGCCCTAGGACAGGGATCCGCGCTGAAGCTTTCTTT	CASSGRPRTGIRAEAFF
TRBV7-6	NA	TRBD2	TRBJ2-1	15	TGTGCCAGCAGCGTTAGCGGGGGGGCCCCAGCTGAGCAGTTCTTC	CASSVSGGAPAEQFF
TRBV5-6	NA	NA	TRBJ2-3	13	TGTGCCAGCAGCTTGGCCGGGGGAGATACGCAGTATTTT	CASSLAGGDTQYF
TRBV5-1	few	TRBD1	TRBJ2-6	15	TGCGCCAGCAGCATGACAGGGGCCGGGGCCAACGTCCTGACTTTC	CASSMTGAGANVLTF
TRBV6-2/TRBV6-3	once	TRBD1	TRBJ1-1	16	TGTGCCAGCAGTTCGCAAACCGGGACAGGTAACACTGAAGCTTTCTTT	CASSSQTGTGNTEAFF
TRBV19	NA	NA	TRBJ1-2	12	TGTGCCAGTAGTCGAGGTCCGGGGATCTACACCTTC	CASSRGPGIYTF
TRBV7-9	NA	NA	TRBJ2-7	13	TGTGCCAGCAGCACCCCACAGTCCTACGAGCAGTACTTC	CASSTPQSYEQYF
TRBV4-3	NA	NA	TRBJ2-1	13	TGCGCCAGCAGCCAAGAAGGGGCTGGGGAGCAGTTCTTC	CASSQEGAGEQFF
TRBV4-1	few	TRBD1	TRBJ2-5	16	TGCGCCAGCAGCCAAGGACAGGGGCAGTCTCAAGAGACCCAGTACTTC	CASSQGQGQSQETQYF
TRBV10-3	NA	TRBD1	TRBJ2-5	15	TGTGCCATCAGAGGGGAGACAGGGGGCATGGAGACCCAGTACTTC	CAIRGETGGMETQYF
TRBV3-1/TRBV3-2	NA	NA	TRBJ2-4	14	TGTGCCAGCAGCCCCCAAAGAGGGGGTAACATTCAGTACTTC	CASSPQRGGNIQYF
TRBV27	once	TRBD1	TRBJ1-1	17	TGTGCCAGCACCAAGACAGGGCTATTAGGGGTAGGCACTGAAGCTTTCTTT	CASTKTGLLGVGTEAFF
TRBV4-1	NA	NA	TRBJ2-7	15	TGCGCCAGCAGCCAACCGACTAGAAAGTCTTACGAGCAGTACTTC	CASSQPTRKSYEQYF
TRBV12-5	NA	TRBD1	TRBJ1-4	14	TGTGCTAGTGGTCCCGGGACAGAGAATGAAAAACTGTTTTTT	CASGPGTENEKLFF
TRBV11-2	once	TRBD2	TRBJ2-3	13	TGTGCCAGCAGCTTAGAACGAGGACTAGATATGTATTTT	CASSLERGLDMYF
TRBV10-2	NA	NA	TRBJ2-3	15	TGCGCCAGCGGAGGCCCCGGCTTTGTGATGCATACGCAGTATTTT	CASGGPGFVMHTQYF
TRBV4-1	NA	TRBD1	TRBJ1-3	16	TGCGCCAGCAGCCAACTCGGGACAGGGGCGGGAAACACCATATATTTT	CASSQLGTGAGNTIYF
TRBV28	NA	NA	TRBJ1-2	14	TGTGCCAGCAGTTTTCCCGGGACTGCGTATGGCTACACCTTC	CASSFPGTAYGYTF
TRBV5-1	NA	NA	TRBJ2-7	14	TGCGCCAGCAGCCAAGAACTCCTGGCCTACGAGCAGTACTTC	CASSQELLAYEQYF
TRBV2	NA	NA	TRBJ2-6	16	TGTGCCAGCAGTGAGGACTCAGTCACCGGGGCCAACGTCCTGACTTTC	CASSEDSVTGANVLTF
TRBV7-8	NA	TRBD2	TRBJ2-1	14	TGTGCCAGCAGCGGACTAGCGGGGGGTAGTGTGCAGTTCTTC	CASSGLAGGSVQFF
TRBV11-3	once	TRBD2	TRBJ2-1	17	TGTGCCAGCAGCTTAGATGCGGCGGGGGGGCCCTACAATGAGCAGTTCTTC	CASSLDAAGGPYNEQFF
TRBV9	NA	TRBD1	TRBJ1-2	15	TGTGCCAGCAGCGCCGGACAGGGTCTCTACTATGGCTACACCTTC	CASSAGQGLYYGYTF
TRBV11-1	NA	TRBD1	TRBJ1-1	15	TGTGCCAGCAGCTCATGGGACAGGGGGCATACTGAAGCTTTCTTT	CASSSWDRGHTEAFF
TRBV5-1	NA	NA	TRBJ2-5	14	TGCGCCAGCAGCTTGGCGACTAGTGATGAGACCCAGTACTTC	CASSLATSDETQYF
TRBV11-2	NA	TRBD2	TRBJ2-1	13	TGTGCCAGCTTTCCTATTTGGGGGGGTGAGCAGTTCTTC	CASFPIWGGEQFF
TRBV27	NA	NA	TRBJ2-2	18	TGTGCCAGCGCCCCCCCGTCCGGGACAAGAGGAAGCACCGGGGAGCTGTTTTTT	CASAPPSGTRGSTGELFF
TRBV7-3	NA	NA	TRBJ2-5	15	TGTGCCAGCAGCCCACTAGGTGGGGGGCAAGAGACCCAGTACTTC	CASSPLGGGQETQYF
TRBV28	NA	NA	TRBJ1-6	16	TGTGCCAGCAGCCAAGGGGGGGCCACCTATAATTCACCCCTCCACTTT	CASSQGGATYNSPLHF
TRBV9	NA	TRBD1	TRBJ1-2	15	TGTGCCAGCAGCGTAGAGGGGACAGCTTACTATGGCTACACCTTC	CASSVEGTAYYGYTF
TRBV11-2	NA	NA	TRBJ1-3	15	TGTGCCAGCAGCCCACAGGGCCTCTCTGGAAACACCATATATTTT	CASSPQGLSGNTIYF
TRBV5-6	NA	TRBD2	TRBJ2-3	16	TGTGCCAGCAGCTTGCCGGCGGGGGGCCTCCGTGAGACGCAGTATTTT	CASSLPAGGLRETQYF
TRBV7-9	NA	NA	TRBJ1-2	12	TGTGCCAGCAGCCCTTCTAACTATGGCTACACCTTC	CASSPSNYGYTF
TRBV30	few	NA	TRBJ1-4	13	TGTGCCGGTGGGCAGGGCCCTAATGAAAAACTGTTTTTT	CAGGQGPNEKLFF
TRBV27	NA	NA	TRBJ2-1	17	TGTGCCAGCAGTACCCAGACAGGGACTAGCTCCTACAATGAGCAGTTCTTC	CASSTQTGTSSYNEQFF
TRBV6-6	once	TRBD1	TRBJ1-6	15	TGTGCCAGCAGCGACCGGGACAGGGTCTATTCACCCCTCCACTTT	CASSDRDRVYSPLHF
TRBV3-1/TRBV3-2	NA	NA	TRBJ2-3	14	TGTGCCAGCAGCACAACAGGGATCACAGATACGCAGTATTTT	CASSTTGITDTQYF
TRBV11-3	NA	TRBD2	TRBJ2-2	18	TGTGCCAGCAGCTTAGACCGACTAGCGGGGGGCATCACCGGGGAGCTGTTTTTT	CASSLDRLAGGITGELFF
TRBV30	NA	TRBD2	TRBJ2-2	16	TGTGCCTGGAGTGCAATAGCGGGGGGGCGGACCGGGGAGCTGTTTTTT	CAWSAIAGGRTGELFF